Listed here is a single T cell receptor beta chain. This entry is derived from a study of blood T cell repertoires in COVID-19. Study details: Sources were T cells, B-cell-depleted T cells, or PBMCs; the material itself was cDNA or gDNA.

Method: immunoSEQ multiplex PCR; TCRdb's copy keeps in-frame clones and lacks some. The top ten clones hold approximately 30% of a sample with roughly 45,000 clones, roughly 80% of them seen once. After removal of 4 bases from V and 15 bases from J, the junction contained 9 bases not matched to a gene. This CDR3 comprises 12 residues. In germline, CDR1 is SGHTS, CDR2 YDEGEE. J is TRBJ2-4 and V is TRBV5-8; 8 bases match TRBD2. The specimen sequenced was peripheral blood. The source of this sequence is a woman in her seventies with acute or convalescent COVID-19. CDR3 region: CASSTRAGVLYF. DNA for the CDR3: TGTGCCAGCAGCACCAGAGCGGGAGTTTTGTACTTC.